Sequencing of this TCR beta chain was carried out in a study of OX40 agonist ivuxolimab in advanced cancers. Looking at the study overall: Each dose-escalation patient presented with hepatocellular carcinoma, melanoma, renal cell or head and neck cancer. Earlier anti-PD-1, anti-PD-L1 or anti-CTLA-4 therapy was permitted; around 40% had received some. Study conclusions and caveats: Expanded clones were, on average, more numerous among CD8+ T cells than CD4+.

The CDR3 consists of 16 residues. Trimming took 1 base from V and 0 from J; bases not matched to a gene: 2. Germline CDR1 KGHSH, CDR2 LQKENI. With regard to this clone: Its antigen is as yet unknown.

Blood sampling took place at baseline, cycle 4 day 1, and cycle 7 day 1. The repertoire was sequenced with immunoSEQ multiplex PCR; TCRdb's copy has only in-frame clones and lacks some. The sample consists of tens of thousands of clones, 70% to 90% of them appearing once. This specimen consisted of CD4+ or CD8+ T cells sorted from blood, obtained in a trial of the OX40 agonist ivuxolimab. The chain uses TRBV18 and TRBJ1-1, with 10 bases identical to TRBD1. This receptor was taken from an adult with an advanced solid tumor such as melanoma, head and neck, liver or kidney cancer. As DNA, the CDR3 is TGTGCCAGCTCACCACGACAGGGGGCCCTGAACACTGAAGCTTTCTTT. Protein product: CASSPRQGALNTEAFF.